This TCR beta chain emerged from a study of blood T cell repertoires in COVID-19. At the level of the study: T cells, B-cell-depleted T cells, or PBMCs provided the cDNA or gDNA that served as material.

Germline values: CDR1 MGHRA, CDR2 YSYEKL. V shed 1 base and J shed 6 bases, with 10 bases lying between them. CDR3 length: 13 amino acids. Profiling relied on immunoSEQ multiplex PCR, and the TCRdb table lists in-frame clones only, not all of them. Of about 280,000 clones in the sample, roughly 80% were seen once. The origin of this receptor is a middle-aged man who had been exposed to COVID-19. Specimen: PBMCs or T cells enriched from blood (not recorded which). This chain uses TRBV4-1 with TRBJ2-7, with D possibly matching TRBD2 (6 bases). The CDR3 nucleotides read TGCGCCAGCAGCCAAGGACTAGTCGGCGAGCAGTACTTC. Amino acids: CASSQGLVGEQYF.